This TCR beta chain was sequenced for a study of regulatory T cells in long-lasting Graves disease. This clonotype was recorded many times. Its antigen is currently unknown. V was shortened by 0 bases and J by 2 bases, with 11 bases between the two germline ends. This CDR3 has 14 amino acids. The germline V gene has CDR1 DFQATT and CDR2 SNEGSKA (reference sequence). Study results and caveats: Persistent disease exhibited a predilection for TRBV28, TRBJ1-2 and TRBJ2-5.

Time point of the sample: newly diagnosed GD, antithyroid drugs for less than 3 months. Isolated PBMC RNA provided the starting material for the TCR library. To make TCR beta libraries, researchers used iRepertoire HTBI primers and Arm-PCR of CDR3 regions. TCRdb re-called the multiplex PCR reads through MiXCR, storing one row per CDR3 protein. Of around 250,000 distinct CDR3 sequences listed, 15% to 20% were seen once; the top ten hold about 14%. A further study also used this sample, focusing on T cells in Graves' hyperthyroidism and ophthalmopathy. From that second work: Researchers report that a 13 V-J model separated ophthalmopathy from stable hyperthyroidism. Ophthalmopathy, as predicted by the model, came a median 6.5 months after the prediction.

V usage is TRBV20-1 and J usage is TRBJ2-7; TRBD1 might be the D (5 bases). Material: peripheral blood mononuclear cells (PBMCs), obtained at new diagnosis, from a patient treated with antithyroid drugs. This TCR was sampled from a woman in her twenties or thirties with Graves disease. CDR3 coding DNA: TGCAGTGCTAGAGATCAGGGCAAAACCTACGAGCAGTACTTC. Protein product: CSARDQGKTYEQYF.